This T cell receptor beta chain was found in a study of blood T cells in healthy people across ages. PBMCs were isolated at a quantity of at least 7 million per sample. With a J-beta primer mix and a sample-barcoded 5' primer, a second PCR ran 7 to 11 cycles. TCRdb re-analysed the 5' RACE reads in MiXCR, keeping a single row per CDR3 protein. The table has fewer than 1 million distinct CDR3 sequences, under 45% seen once; the top ten hold about a fifth. The CDR3 sequence is 14 residues long. The chain recombines TRBV21-1 with TRBJ2-7; the table calls TRBD1, which could not be checked here. TRBV21-1 is a pseudogene. The sample consisted of blood. This TCR derives from a man aged 55 to 70 in good health. The CDR3 protein is CARPAGRIYNEQYF. The CDR3 DNA is TGTGCCAGGCCGGCTGGGCGGATCTACAATGAGCAGTACTTC.